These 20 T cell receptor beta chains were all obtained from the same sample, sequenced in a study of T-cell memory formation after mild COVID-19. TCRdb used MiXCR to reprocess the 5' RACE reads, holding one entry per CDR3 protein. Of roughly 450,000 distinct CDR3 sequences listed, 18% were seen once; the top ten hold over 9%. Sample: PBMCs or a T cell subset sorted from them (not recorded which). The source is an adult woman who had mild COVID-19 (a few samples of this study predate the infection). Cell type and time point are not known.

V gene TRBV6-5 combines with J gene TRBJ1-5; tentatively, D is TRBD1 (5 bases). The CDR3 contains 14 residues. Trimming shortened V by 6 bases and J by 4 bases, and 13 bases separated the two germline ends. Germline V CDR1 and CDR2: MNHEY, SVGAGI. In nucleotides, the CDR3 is TGTGCCAGCAGGCCCCGGGGCCAAAATCAGCCCCAGCATTTT. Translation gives CASRPRGQNQPQHF.

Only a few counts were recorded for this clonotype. The CDR3, as DNA: TGCAGGGGACAGGTGAACACTGAAGCTTTCTTT. Its protein is CRGQVNTEAFF. The chain links TRBV20-1 to TRBJ1-1, with TRBD1 identical over 8 bases. The CDR3 has 11 amino acids. Germline V CDR1 and CDR2: DFQATT, SNEGSKA (reference sequence).

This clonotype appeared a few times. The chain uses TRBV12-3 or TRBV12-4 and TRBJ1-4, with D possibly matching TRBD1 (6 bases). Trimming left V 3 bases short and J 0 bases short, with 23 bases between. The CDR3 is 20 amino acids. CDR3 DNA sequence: TGTGCCAGCAGTTTCAGTTGGGGCGGCTCAGGGGCGGCAACTAATGAAAAACTGTTTTTT. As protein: CASSFSWGGSGAATNEKLFF.

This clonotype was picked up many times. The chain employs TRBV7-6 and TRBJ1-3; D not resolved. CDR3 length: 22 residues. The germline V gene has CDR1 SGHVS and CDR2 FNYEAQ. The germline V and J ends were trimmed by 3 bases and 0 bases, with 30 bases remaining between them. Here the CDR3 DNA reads TGTGCCAGCAGCTTTTTCGGCCCGCGCCAGGACGGCGGAGAGGACTCTGGAAACACCATATATTTT. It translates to CASSFFGPRQDGGEDSGNTIYF.

The CDR3 loop is CASPQGGGYREQFF. For the CDR3, the DNA is TGTGCCTCCCCACAGGGTGGGGGCTATAGGGAGCAGTTCTTC. The chain joins TRBV30 to TRBJ2-1; TRBD1 might be the D (6 bases). Trimming took off 7 bases at V and 10 bases at J, with 23 bases between the two ends. CDR1 and CDR2 from the germline V gene are GTSNPN and SVGIG (reference sequence). The CDR3 is 14 amino acids.

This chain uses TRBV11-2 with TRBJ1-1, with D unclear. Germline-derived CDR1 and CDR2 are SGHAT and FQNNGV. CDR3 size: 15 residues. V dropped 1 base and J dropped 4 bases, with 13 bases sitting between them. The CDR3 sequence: CASSLAAGMGTEAFF. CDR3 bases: TGTGCCAGCAGCTTAGCGGCAGGAATGGGCACTGAAGCTTTCTTT.

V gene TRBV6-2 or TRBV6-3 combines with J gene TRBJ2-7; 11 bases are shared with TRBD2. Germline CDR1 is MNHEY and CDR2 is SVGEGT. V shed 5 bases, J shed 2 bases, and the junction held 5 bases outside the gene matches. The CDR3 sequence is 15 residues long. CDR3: CASSPPTSGTYEQYF. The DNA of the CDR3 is TGTGCCAGCAGTCCGCCGACTAGCGGGACCTACGAGCAGTACTTC.

The CDR3 here is CASSWTSGGRNEQFF. The CDR3 DNA sequence: TGCGCCAGCAGCTGGACTAGCGGGGGCCGCAATGAGCAGTTCTTC. This chain links TRBV5-1 with TRBJ2-1; 13 nucleotides align to TRBD2. Germline values: CDR1 SGHRS, CDR2 YFSETQ. The J segment lost 6 bases and the V segment lost 3 bases, leaving 3 bases of the junction unmatched. CDR3 length: 15 amino acids. Complete variable domain (other parts from reference TRBV5-1 and TRBJ2-1): KAGVTQTPRYLIKTRGQQVTLSCSPISGHRSVSWYQQTPGQGLQFLFEYFSETQRNKGNFPGRFSGRQFSNSRSEMNVSTLELGDSALYLCASSWTSGGRNEQFFGPGTRLTVL.

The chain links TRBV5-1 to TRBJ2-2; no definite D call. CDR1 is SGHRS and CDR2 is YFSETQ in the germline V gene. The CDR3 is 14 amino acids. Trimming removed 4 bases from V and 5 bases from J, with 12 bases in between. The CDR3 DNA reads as TGCGCCAGCAGCCCGTCAGGAGTAACCGGGGAGCTGTTTTTT. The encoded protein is CASSPSGVTGELFF.

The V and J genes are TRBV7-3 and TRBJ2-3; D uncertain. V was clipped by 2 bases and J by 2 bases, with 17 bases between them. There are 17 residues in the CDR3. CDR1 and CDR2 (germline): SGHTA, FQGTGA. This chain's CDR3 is CASSLSRLTTTTDTQYF. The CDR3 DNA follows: TGTGCCAGCAGCTTATCGCGGCTTACCACCACCACAGATACGCAGTATTTT.

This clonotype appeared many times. CDR3 amino acids: CASRPGHISNQPQHF. CDR3 in DNA: TGTGCCAGCAGACCGGGACACATTAGCAATCAGCCCCAGCATTTT. V usage is TRBV5-5 and J usage is TRBJ1-5; weak D call: TRBD1 (6 bases). There are 15 residues in the CDR3. Trimming took 5 bases from V and 0 from J, leaving 12 bases between them. The germline CDR1 and CDR2 sequences are SGHKS and YYEKEE (reference sequence). Full variable domain (outside the CDR3, taken from reference TRBV5-5 and TRBJ1-5): DAGVTQSPTHLIKTRGQQVTLRCSPISGHKSVSWYQQVLGQGPQFIFQYYEKEERGRGNFPDRFSARQFPNYSSELNVNALLLGDSALYLCASRPGHISNQPQHFGDGTRLSIL.

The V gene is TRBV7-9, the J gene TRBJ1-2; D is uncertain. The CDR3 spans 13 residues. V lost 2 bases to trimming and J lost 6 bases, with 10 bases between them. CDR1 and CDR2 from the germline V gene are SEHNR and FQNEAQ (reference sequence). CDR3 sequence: CASSLLPQNGYTF. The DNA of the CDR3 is TGTGCCAGCAGCTTATTGCCTCAGAATGGCTACACCTTC. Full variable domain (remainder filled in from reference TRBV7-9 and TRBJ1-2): DTGVSQNPRHKITKRGQNVTFRCDPISEHNRLYWYRQTLGQGPEFLTYFQNEAQLEKSRLLSDRFSAERPKGSFSTLEIQRTEQGDSAMYLCASSLLPQNGYTFGSGTRLTVV.

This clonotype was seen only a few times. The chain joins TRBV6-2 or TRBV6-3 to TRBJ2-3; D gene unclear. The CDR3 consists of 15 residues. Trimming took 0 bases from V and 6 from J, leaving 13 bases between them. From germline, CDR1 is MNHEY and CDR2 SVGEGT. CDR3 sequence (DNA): TGTGCCAGCAGTTACTCAGGATTAACCCCGGATACGCAGTATTTT. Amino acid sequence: CASSYSGLTPDTQYF.

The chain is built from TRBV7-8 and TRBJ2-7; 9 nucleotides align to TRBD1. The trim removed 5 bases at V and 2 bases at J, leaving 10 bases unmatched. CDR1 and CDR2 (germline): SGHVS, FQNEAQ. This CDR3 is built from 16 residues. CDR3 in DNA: TGTGCCAGCAGCAGCCTCCGGGACAGGGATCCCTACGAGCAGTACTTC. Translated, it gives CASSSLRDRDPYEQYF.

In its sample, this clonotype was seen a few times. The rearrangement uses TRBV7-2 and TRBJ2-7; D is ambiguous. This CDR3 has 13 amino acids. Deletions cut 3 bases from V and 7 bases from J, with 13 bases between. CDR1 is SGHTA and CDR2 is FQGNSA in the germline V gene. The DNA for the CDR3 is TGTGCCAGCAGCTTCTTCCCATCCCAGGAGCAGTACTTC. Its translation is CASSFFPSQEQYF. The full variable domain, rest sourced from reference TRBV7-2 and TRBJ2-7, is GAGVSQSPSNKVTEKGKDVELRCDPISGHTALYWYRQSLGQGLEFLIYFQGNSAPDKSGLPSDRFSAERTGGSVSTLTIQRTQQEDSAVYLCASSFFPSQEQYFGPGTRLTVT.

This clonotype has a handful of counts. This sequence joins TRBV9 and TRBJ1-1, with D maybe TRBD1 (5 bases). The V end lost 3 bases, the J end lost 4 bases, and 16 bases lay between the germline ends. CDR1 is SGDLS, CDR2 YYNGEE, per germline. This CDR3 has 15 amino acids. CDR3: CASSAGGGMGTEAFF. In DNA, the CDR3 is TGTGCCAGCAGCGCCGGGGGGGGTATGGGCACTGAAGCTTTCTTT.

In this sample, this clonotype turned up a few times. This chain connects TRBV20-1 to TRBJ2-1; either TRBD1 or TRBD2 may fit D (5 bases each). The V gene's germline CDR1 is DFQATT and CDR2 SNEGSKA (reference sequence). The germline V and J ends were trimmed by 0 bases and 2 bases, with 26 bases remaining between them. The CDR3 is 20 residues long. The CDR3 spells CSARDDLDPRGPAPYNEQFF. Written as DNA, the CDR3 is TGCAGTGCTAGAGATGACTTAGACCCGAGGGGACCAGCACCCTACAATGAGCAGTTCTTC.

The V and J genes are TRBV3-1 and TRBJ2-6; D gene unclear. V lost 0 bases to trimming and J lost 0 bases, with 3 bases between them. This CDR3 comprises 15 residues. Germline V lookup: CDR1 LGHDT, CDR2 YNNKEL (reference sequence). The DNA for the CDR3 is TGTGCCAGCAGCCAAGATAGCTCTGGGGCCAACGTCCTGACTTTC. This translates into CASSQDSSGANVLTF.

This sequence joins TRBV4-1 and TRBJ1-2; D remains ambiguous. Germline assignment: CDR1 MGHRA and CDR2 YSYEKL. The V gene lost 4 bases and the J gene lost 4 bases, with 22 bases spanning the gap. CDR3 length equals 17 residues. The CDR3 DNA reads TGCGCCAGCAGCCCTGACCGGGTTATTGGGTGGGGCTATGGCTACACCTTC. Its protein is CASSPDRVIGWGYGYTF.

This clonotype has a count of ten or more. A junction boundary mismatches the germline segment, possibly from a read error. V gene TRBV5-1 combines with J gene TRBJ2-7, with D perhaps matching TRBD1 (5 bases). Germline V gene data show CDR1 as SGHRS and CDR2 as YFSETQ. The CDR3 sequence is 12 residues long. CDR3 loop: CASSSDSYEQYF. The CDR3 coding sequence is TGTGCCAGCAGTTCCGACAGCTACGAGCAGTACTTC.